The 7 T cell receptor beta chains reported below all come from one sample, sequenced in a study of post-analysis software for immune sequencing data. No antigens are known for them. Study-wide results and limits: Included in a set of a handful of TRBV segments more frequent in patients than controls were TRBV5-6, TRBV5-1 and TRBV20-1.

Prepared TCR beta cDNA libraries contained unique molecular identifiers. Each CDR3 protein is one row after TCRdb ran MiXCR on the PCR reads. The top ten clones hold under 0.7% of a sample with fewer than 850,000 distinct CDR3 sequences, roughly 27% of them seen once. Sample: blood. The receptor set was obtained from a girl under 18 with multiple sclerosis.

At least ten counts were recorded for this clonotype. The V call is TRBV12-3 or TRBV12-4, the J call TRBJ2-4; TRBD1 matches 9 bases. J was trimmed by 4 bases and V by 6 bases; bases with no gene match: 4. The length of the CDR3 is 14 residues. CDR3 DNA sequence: TGTGCCAGCAGCTCCGGGACAGGGAAAAACATTCAGTACTTC. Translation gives CASSSGTGKNIQYF.

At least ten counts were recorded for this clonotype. The CDR3 DNA reads TGCAGCGCTGGGACTAGCGGAACCTACGAGCAGTACTTC. Translating it yields CSAGTSGTYEQYF. The V gene is TRBV20-1, the J gene TRBJ2-7; 11 bases are a match to TRBD2. Per germline, CDR1 DFQATT and CDR2 SNEGSKA (reference sequence). The length of the CDR3 is 13 residues.

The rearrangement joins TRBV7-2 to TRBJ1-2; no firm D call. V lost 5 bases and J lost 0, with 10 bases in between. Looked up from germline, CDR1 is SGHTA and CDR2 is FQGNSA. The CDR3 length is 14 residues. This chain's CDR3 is CASSPFGANYGYTF. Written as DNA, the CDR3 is TGTGCCAGCAGCCCGTTTGGCGCTAACTATGGCTACACCTTC.

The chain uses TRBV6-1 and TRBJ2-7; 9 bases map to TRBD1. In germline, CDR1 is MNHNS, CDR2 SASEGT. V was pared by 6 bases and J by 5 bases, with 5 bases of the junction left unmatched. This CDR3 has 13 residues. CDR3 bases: TGTGCCAGCAGATTAACAGGGGGCGACGAGCAGTACTTC. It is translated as CASRLTGGDEQYF.

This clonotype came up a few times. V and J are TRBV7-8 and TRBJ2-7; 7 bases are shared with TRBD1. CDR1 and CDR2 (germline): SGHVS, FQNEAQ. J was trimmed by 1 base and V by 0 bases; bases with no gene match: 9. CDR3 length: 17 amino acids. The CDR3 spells CASSLAGRGTISYEQYF. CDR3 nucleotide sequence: TGTGCCAGCAGCTTAGCCGGCAGGGGGACAATTTCCTACGAGCAGTACTTC.

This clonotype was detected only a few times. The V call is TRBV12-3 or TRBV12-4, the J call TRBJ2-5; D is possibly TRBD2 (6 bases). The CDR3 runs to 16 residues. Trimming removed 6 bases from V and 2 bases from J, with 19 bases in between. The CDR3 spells CASSLPLTREQETQYF. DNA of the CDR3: TGTGCCAGCAGCCTACCGCTGACACGGGAGCAAGAGACCCAGTACTTC.

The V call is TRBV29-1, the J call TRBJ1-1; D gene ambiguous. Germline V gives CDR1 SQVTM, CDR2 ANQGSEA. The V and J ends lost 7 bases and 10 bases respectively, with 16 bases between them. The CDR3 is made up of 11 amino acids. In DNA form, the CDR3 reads TGCAGCGCGGGCGCGACCCCTGGAGCTTTCTTT. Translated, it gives CSAGATPGAFF.